Presented here are 27 T cell receptor beta chains from one specimen sequenced in a study of T cell changes during pregnancy in multiple sclerosis. Clones were sequenced by immunoSEQ multiplex PCR, and TCRdb holds only the in-frame ones, with some missing. The sample comprises under 55,000 clones, about 89% of which are singletons, and around 9.6% rests with the top ten. The starting material was CD8+ T cells from peripheral blood mononuclear cells, obtained after pregnancy. The receptors were sampled from a female donor with multiple sclerosis, enrolled in a pregnancy study.

The CDR3: CASSGASGGLDEQFF. CDR3 sequence (DNA): TGTGCCAGCAGCGGGGCTAGCGGGGGGCTAGATGAGCAGTTCTTC. V gene TRBV27 combines with J gene TRBJ2-1; 11 bases align to TRBD2. V gave up 6 bases and J gave up 8 bases; unmatched junction bases: 9. Germline assignment: CDR1 MNHEY and CDR2 SMNVEV (reference sequence). The CDR3 is 15 amino acids.

The chain links TRBV7-9 to TRBJ2-5; 7 bases are a match to TRBD2. V shed 10 bases, J shed 5 bases, and the junction held 10 bases outside the gene matches. The CDR3 is 13 amino acids. The germline V gene encodes CDR1 SEHNR and CDR2 FQNEAQ (reference sequence). The CDR3 sequence: CAIERWGGETQYF. In nucleotides, the CDR3 is TGTGCCATCGAGCGCTGGGGGGGTGAGACCCAGTACTTC.

This sequence joins TRBV27 and TRBJ1-5, with D possibly being TRBD1 (5 bases). Germline V CDR1 and CDR2: MNHEY, SMNVEV (reference sequence). The CDR3 is made up of 12 amino acids. Trimming cost V 3 bases and J 8 bases, with 8 bases left between them. The CDR3 region has the DNA TGTGCCAGCAGTTTGCAGGGCGAGCCCCAGCATTTT. Translating it yields CASSLQGEPQHF.

The chain carries TRBV7-6 and TRBJ1-1; possibly TRBD1 for D (5 bases). The CDR3 loop spans 13 amino acids. The germline CDR1 and CDR2 sequences are SGHVS and FNYEAQ. V was pared by 5 bases and J by 3 bases, with 10 bases between. The CDR3 DNA is TGTGCCAGCAGCCCCCCGGGGGACACTGAAGCTTTCTTT. It translates to CASSPPGDTEAFF. Full variable domain (remainder filled in from reference TRBV7-6 and TRBJ1-1): GAGVSQSPRYKVTKRGQDVALRCDPISGHVSLYWYRQALGQGPEFLTYFNYEAQQDKSGLPNDRFSAERPEGSISTLTIQRTEQRDSAMYRCASSPPGDTEAFFGQGTRLTVV.

The rearrangement joins TRBV30 to TRBJ2-2; D is undetermined. CDR3 length: 14 amino acids. Germline values: CDR1 GTSNPN, CDR2 SVGIG (reference sequence). V was shortened by 0 bases and J by 6 bases, with 11 bases between the two germline ends. This CDR3 reads CAWSVALEAGELFF. CDR3 DNA: TGTGCCTGGAGTGTAGCCTTAGAGGCCGGGGAGCTGTTTTTT.

The rearrangement uses TRBV10-3 and TRBJ2-2; 7 bases line up with TRBD1. Looked up from germline, CDR1 is ENHRY and CDR2 is SYGVKD. The CDR3 has 18 amino acids. J lost 2 bases, V lost 0 bases, and 9 bases had no gene match. CDR3: CAISESGDSVKNTGELFF. The CDR3 DNA is TGTGCCATCAGTGAGTCAGGGGACAGCGTGAAAAACACCGGGGAGCTGTTTTTT.

The CDR3 nucleotides read TGTGCCAGCAGCGACGGTGGCAATCAGCCCCAGCATTTT. Translation gives CASSDGGNQPQHF. The rearrangement joins TRBV9 to TRBJ1-5; D remains unclear. V was clipped by 3 bases and J by 2 bases, with 6 bases between them. This CDR3 spans 13 amino acids. CDR1 and CDR2 from the germline V gene are SGDLS and YYNGEE. The full variable domain, in which reference TRBV9 and TRBJ1-5 provide the parts outside the CDR3, is DSGVTQTPKHLITATGQRVTLRCSPRSGDLSVYWYQQSLDQGLQFLIQYYNGEERAKGNILERFSAQQFPDLHSELNLSSLELGDSALYFCASSDGGNQPQHFGDGTRLSIL.

This chain connects TRBV12-5 to TRBJ2-2, with 8 bases matching TRBD2. The CDR3 has 13 amino acids. The trim removed 3 bases at V and 6 bases at J, leaving 0 bases unmatched. CDR1 is LGHNT and CDR2 is FRNRAP in the germline V gene. CDR3: CASGLAGAGELFF. CDR3 nucleotides: TGTGCTAGTGGTTTAGCGGGAGCCGGGGAGCTGTTTTTT.

V usage is TRBV4-1 and J usage is TRBJ2-5; TRBD2 matches 11 bases. Trimming cost V 1 base and J 4 bases; bases outside gene matches: 5. CDR1 and CDR2 (germline): MGHRA, YSYEKL. The CDR3 contains 16 residues. CDR3 residues: CASSQVTSGGRETQYF. The DNA of the CDR3 is TGCGCCAGCAGCCAAGTCACTAGCGGGGGTAGAGAGACCCAGTACTTC.

The genes are TRBV11-2 and TRBJ2-5; TRBD2 aligns across 7 bases. V shed 7 bases and J 5 bases; nucleotides not matched to a gene: 10. The length of the CDR3 is 14 residues. Germline lookup yields CDR1 SGHAT and CDR2 FQNNGV. CDR3 in amino acids: CASTPGGSGETQYF. The DNA of the CDR3 is TGTGCCAGCACCCCCGGGGGGAGTGGGGAGACCCAGTACTTC.

This clone was recorded once. This sequence joins TRBV9 and TRBJ2-7; TRBD1 agrees at 7 bases. CDR1 is SGDLS, CDR2 YYNGEE, per germline. This CDR3 has 13 amino acids. V was clipped by 0 bases and J by 7 bases; unmatched bases: 4. In nucleotides, the CDR3 is TGTGCCAGCAGCGTAGACGGGACAGAAGAGCAGTACTTC. It codes for CASSVDGTEEQYF.

The CDR3 loop is CASTLSGGPYEQYF. CDR3 DNA: TGTGCCAGCACCCTCTCGGGGGGGCCCTACGAGCAGTACTTC. The rearrangement uses TRBV7-2 and TRBJ2-7, with TRBD2 identical over 8 bases. CDR1 is SGHTA, CDR2 FQGNSA, per germline. J gave up 2 bases and V 7 bases, and 7 bases lay outside the gene matches. CDR3 length: 14 amino acids.

DNA of the CDR3: TGTGCCAGCAGGGGACAGGGGCCCGGGGAGCTGTTTTTT. It is translated as CASRGQGPGELFF. The genes are TRBV6-1 and TRBJ2-2; TRBD1 matches at 10 bases. V trimming: 6 bases; J trimming: 6 bases; junction bases outside the gene matches: 1. Looked up from germline, CDR1 is MNHNS and CDR2 is SASEGT. This CDR3 is 13 amino acids long.

The rearrangement links TRBV30 to TRBJ1-2, with 10 bases lining up with TRBD1. V lost 6 bases and J lost 1; bases outside the gene matches: 5. This CDR3 has 14 amino acids. Germline V gene data show CDR1 as GTSNPN and CDR2 as SVGIG (reference sequence). CDR3 coding DNA: TGTGCCTGCTATGGACAGGGGGGTAACTATGGCTACACCTTC. This sequence encodes CACYGQGGNYGYTF.

V is TRBV9 and J is TRBJ2-2; D is unresolved. V dropped 3 bases and J dropped 3 bases, with 3 bases sitting between them. The germline gives CDR1 SGDLS, CDR2 YYNGEE. This CDR3 spans 12 amino acids. The CDR3 DNA reads TGTGCCAGCAGCGCCGACACCGGGGAGCTGTTTTTT. Translation: CASSADTGELFF.

The V gene is TRBV29-1, the J gene TRBJ1-2; 7 bases line up with TRBD1. The V segment lost 6 bases and the J segment 3 bases; nucleotides outside the gene matches: 4. The CDR3 runs 12 residues. CDR1 and CDR2 (germline): SQVTM, ANQGSEA. The CDR3 DNA reads as TGCAGCGTCGTAGACAGGGACTATGGCTACACCTTC. This encodes CSVVDRDYGYTF.

This clone has just a few counts. The chain employs TRBV6-4 and TRBJ1-6; no clear D gene. V lost 3 bases and J lost 6, with 6 bases in between. The CDR3 totals 13 residues. The germline gives CDR1 MRHNA, CDR2 SNTAGT. The CDR3 spells CASSERSNSPLHF. Written as DNA, the CDR3 is TGTGCCAGCAGTGAGAGGAGTAATTCACCCCTCCACTTT.

The chain carries TRBV27 and TRBJ2-1; 8 bases fit TRBD2. The V gene's germline CDR1 is MNHEY and CDR2 SMNVEV (reference sequence). Trimming cost V 3 bases and J 7 bases; bases outside gene matches: 5. CDR3 length: 14 amino acids. The CDR3 DNA is TGTGCCAGCAGTTTGCGGGGGGAGAGGAATGAGCAGTTCTTC. It translates to CASSLRGERNEQFF.

V and J are TRBV19 and TRBJ2-1, with a tentative D call TRBD2 (5 bases). The ends were cut back, 1 base at V and 6 bases at J, with 19 bases in the middle. The CDR3 runs 17 residues. CDR1 is LNHDA, CDR2 SQIVND, per germline (reference sequence). CDR3 amino acids: CASSIGLPDQAINEQFF. DNA of the CDR3: TGTGCCAGTAGTATAGGACTACCCGATCAAGCAATCAATGAGCAGTTCTTC. The variable domain in full, completed from reference TRBV19 and TRBJ2-1, reads DGGITQSPKYLFRKEGQNVTLSCEQNLNHDAMYWYRQDPGQGLRLIYYSQIVNDFQKGDIAEGYSVSREKKESFPLTVTSAQKNPTAFYLCASSIGLPDQAINEQFFGPGTRLTVL.

The rearrangement uses TRBV27 and TRBJ2-7; maybe TRBD1 (6 bases). The CDR3 extends over 14 amino acids. Deletions cut 3 bases from V and 1 base from J, with 10 bases between. Germline CDR1 is MNHEY and CDR2 is SMNVEV (reference sequence). The CDR3 is CASSLGAASYEQYF. The DNA for the CDR3 is TGTGCCAGCAGTTTGGGGGCAGCTTCCTACGAGCAGTACTTC.

The V gene is TRBV29-1, the J gene TRBJ2-7; TRBD1 agrees at 8 bases. J lost 5 bases, V lost 5 bases, and 8 bases had no gene match. Germline-derived CDR1 and CDR2 are SQVTM and ANQGSEA. The CDR3 is 13 residues long. This chain's CDR3 is CSVPQGQEDEQYF. CDR3 DNA: TGCAGCGTTCCCCAGGGACAGGAGGACGAGCAGTACTTC.

The chain employs TRBV7-9 and TRBJ1-1; D is possibly TRBD1 (6 bases). Looked up from germline, CDR1 is SEHNR and CDR2 is FQNEAQ (reference sequence). CDR3 length equals 12 residues. V dropped 4 bases and J dropped 11 bases, with 14 bases sitting between them. CDR3 region: CASSSGPDRAFF. CDR3 coding DNA: TGTGCCAGCAGCTCGGGCCCCGACAGGGCTTTCTTT.

V gene TRBV28 combines with J gene TRBJ2-5; D not resolved. The CDR3 loop spans 17 amino acids. V was shortened by 4 bases and J by 0 bases, with 18 bases between the two germline ends. Per germline, CDR1 MDHEN and CDR2 SYDVKM. The CDR3: CASSSSVSSVYQETQYF. DNA of the CDR3: TGTGCCAGCAGTTCTTCAGTTTCTTCTGTGTACCAAGAGACCCAGTACTTC.

This chain joins TRBV2 and TRBJ1-1; a weak D match, TRBD1 (6 bases). CDR3 length: 16 residues. The V end was cut by 4 bases, the J end by 4 bases, with 19 bases between. Germline V CDR1 and CDR2: SNHLY, FYNNEI. CDR3 sequence (DNA): TGTGCCAGCAGTGGCAAAATGGGGGGGCCCGGCACTGAAGCTTTCTTT. This translates into CASSGKMGGPGTEAFF.

The rearrangement uses TRBV7-9 and TRBJ2-7; 7 positions match TRBD1. V shed 7 bases, J shed 2 bases, and the junction held 11 bases outside the gene matches. CDR3 length: 15 residues. Germline CDR1 SEHNR, CDR2 FQNEAQ (reference sequence). The CDR3 loop is CASTADPGTAYEQYF. The DNA of the CDR3 is TGTGCCAGCACCGCCGACCCCGGGACAGCCTACGAGCAGTACTTC. The full variable domain, with the rest looked up from reference TRBV7-9 and TRBJ2-7, is DTGVSQNPRHKITKRGQNVTFRCDPISEHNRLYWYRQTLGQGPEFLTYFQNEAQLEKSRLLSDRFSAERPKGSFSTLEIQRTEQGDSAMYLCASTADPGTAYEQYFGPGTRLTVT.

The V call is TRBV5-6, the J call TRBJ2-1; TRBD2 is a possible D gene (5 bases). This CDR3 contains 14 residues. In germline, CDR1 is SGHDT, CDR2 YYEEEE. V was trimmed by 3 bases and J by 8 bases, leaving 15 bases between them. CDR3 DNA: TGTGCCAGCAGCTCGGACGGGCGGGTGGATGAGCAGTTCTTC. It specifies CASSSDGRVDEQFF.

V gene TRBV27 combines with J gene TRBJ2-2, with D perhaps matching TRBD1 (6 bases). The CDR3 loop spans 15 amino acids. Germline V gene data show CDR1 as MNHEY and CDR2 as SMNVEV (reference sequence). V was cut by 5 bases and J by 0 bases, with 10 bases left in between. The CDR3 reads CASSPWTANTGELFF. As DNA, the CDR3 is TGTGCCAGCAGTCCATGGACAGCGAACACCGGGGAGCTGTTTTTT.